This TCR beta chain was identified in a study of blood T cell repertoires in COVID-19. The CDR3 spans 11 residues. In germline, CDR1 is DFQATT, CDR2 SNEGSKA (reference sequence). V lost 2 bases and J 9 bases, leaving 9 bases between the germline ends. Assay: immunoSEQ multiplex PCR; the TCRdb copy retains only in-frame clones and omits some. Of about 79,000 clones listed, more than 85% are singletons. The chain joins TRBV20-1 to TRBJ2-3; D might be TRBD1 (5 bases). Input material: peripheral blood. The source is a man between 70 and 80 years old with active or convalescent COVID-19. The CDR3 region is CSARPPGTQYF. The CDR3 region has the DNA TGCAGTGCTAGACCCCCAGGGACGCAGTATTTT.